This T cell receptor beta chain was recorded in a study of blood T cells in healthy people across ages. Study details: The template switching approach captured approximately one barcoded beta molecule for every two T cells. General study results and limits: Long-lived and aged donors differed, with more naive CD4+ cells and higher diversity in the long-lived.

With a J-beta primer mix and a sample-barcoded 5' primer, a second PCR ran about 7 to 12 cycles. TCRdb re-analysed the 5' RACE reads in MiXCR, keeping a single row per CDR3 protein. This sample has some 1.8 million distinct CDR3 sequences, with around 40% found just once. Approximately 9.7 milliliters was the volume of peripheral blood drawn from each donor. To note about this clonotype: Its antigen is not known. One end of the junction does not line up with germline, which may come from a read error.

Germline CDR1 is SQVTM and CDR2 is ANQGSEA. The CDR3 has 13 amino acids. The rearrangement uses TRBV29-1 and TRBJ1-1; no firm D call. Specimen: blood. This sequence originates from a human donor in good health. As DNA, the CDR3 is TGCAGCCTCCAGCTGGCTTCGAACCCTGAAGCTTTCTTT. Its protein product is CSLQLASNPEAFF.